This T cell receptor beta chain came from a study of glioma-infiltrating T cells. General study findings and limits: Tissue-blood divergence was below expectation in non-neoplastic patients, above in gliomas. Tissue and blood shared very few CDR3 sequences.

The CDR3 length is 16 residues. Looked up from germline, CDR1 is KGHSH and CDR2 is LQKENI. V was clipped by 3 bases and J by 1 base; unmatched bases: 9. Amplification of TCR alpha and beta CDR3 regions from RNA used iRepertoire nested multiplex PCR. Tissue mRNA or PBMC total RNA, 100-400 ng, went into one-step reverse transcription and amplification. From the multiplex PCR reads, TCRdb called clonotypes with MiXCR, one entry per CDR3 protein. The sample gives 90,000 to 110,000 distinct CDR3 sequences, around 25% of which show up once; roughly 37% is in the top ten. This clonotype was seen repeatedly, ten times or more. Its cognate antigen is unknown.

The TCR originated in a human donor with low-grade glioma or glioblastoma, undergoing nonglioma brain surgery, or in good health (not recorded which). This sequence joins TRBV18 and TRBJ2-7, with TRBD2 matching over 7 bases. Sequenced material: glioma tissue, nonneoplastic brain tissue, or PBMCs (not recorded which). The CDR3 sequence is CASSPLAAASSYEQYF. The CDR3 DNA follows: TGTGCCAGCTCACCTCTAGCGGCCGCGTCTTCCTACGAGCAGTACTTC.